This T cell receptor (beta chain) came from a study of blood T cells in healthy people across ages (dated by TCRdb to the mid-2010s). Context from the whole study: Template switching captured roughly one uniquely barcoded TCR beta cDNA molecule per two T cells in model experiments. To track age-related changes in TCR beta repertoire diversity, the study relied on deep sequencing normalized with unique cDNA molecular identifiers. Four age groups were formed from the donors: young (average around 15 years), middle-aged (around 40), aged (62) and long-lived (about 80). Donors of different ages were randomly distributed across sequencing lanes to avoid experimental bias. The study analyzed two additional independent replicas of 1 million unique cDNA reads from the same blood draw for two donors, one aged 18 to 30 and one aged 80 or older.

The donors were some 36 Caucasian individuals from Russia, aged roughly 6 to 90 years, who were systemically healthy. Ten milliliters of peripheral blood were drawn from each donor into EDTA-treated Vacutainer tubes. Ficoll-Paque density-gradient centrifugation was used to isolate PBMCs, with at least 6 million per sample. Trizol reagent was used to extract total RNA from PBMCs, with at least 6 micrograms per sample. For every donor, flow cytometry on a PBMC aliquot measured the percentage of naive CD45RAhigh/CD27high T cells. Via the germline V gene, CDR1 is MNHNS and CDR2 SASEGT. Compared with germline, V lacks 7 bases and J lacks 9 bases; bases without a gene match: 8. From its cysteine to its phenylalanine, the CDR3 spans 13 amino acids. Of the read, only the CDR3 DNA is kept; its 39 bases are in frame from base 1. The protocol used for the library was 5' RACE. The reads were generated on an Illumina HiSeq 2500. A second PCR of roughly 6 to 12 cycles was performed with a sample-barcoded 5' primer and a J-beta primer mix. Each TCR beta cDNA molecule received a unique molecular identifier from a template-switch 5' adaptor carrying 12 random nucleotides. Each sample yielded at least 3 million CDR3-containing paired-end reads. All of the RNA was converted into first-strand cDNA using the Mint cDNA synthesis kit, with a TRBC-specific oligonucleotide serving as the primer. Following uracil-DNA glycosylase treatment, a first 18-cycle PCR with universal primers M1SS and BC2_uni_R was performed on all cDNA. Under the source paper's analysis protocol: Normalization of each sample was performed by random selection of 1 million high-quality reads, each carrying a distinct molecular identifier. Reads with shared molecular identifiers were discarded instead of being binned into consensus sequences. MiTCR, with a Q25 quality threshold and the strictest error-elimination algorithm, was used for CDR3 identification, clonotype clustering and error correction. A nonparametric unseen species model using Euler transformation provided a lower-bound estimate of total TCR beta diversity. The raw public data were reprocessed by TCRdb itself: fastp quality trimming at Q25, MiXCR clonotype calling, in-frame beta chains only. Merged by CDR3 protein, the rows form single entries marked with the most common genes and DNA. These V and J calls are TCRdb output, not the study's own analysis. The sample table holds over a million distinct CDR3 sequences, of which roughly 45% were seen once. The ten largest clones add up to roughly 7.9% of the sample.

Notes on this clonotype: What antigen it recognizes has not been identified. The record has no base qualities; no much larger clone is one base away.

The paper as a whole reports these results and caveats: Estimates of total diversity based on one million sequenced T cells were regarded as lower bounds and as underestimates. As age increased, observed TCR beta diversity per million T cells dropped in a roughly linear way, and a significant reduction was already evident by age 40. Compared with the aged group, more naive CD4+ T cells, fewer expanded clones and increased TCR diversity were shown by the long-lived group, suggesting age selection. Donor CMV infection status was unknown, potentially confounding age-related changes in expanded clonotypes. Bulk unsorted PBMC profiling prevented conclusive comparison of naive and antigen-experienced compartments. There was a strong correlation between observed TCR beta diversity and the percentage of naive T cells measured by flow cytometry.

The TCR originated in a woman between 18 and 30 years old in good health. Rearrangement joined TRBV6-1 to TRBJ2-1; TRBD1 agrees with 8 junctional bases. The sequenced sample was blood. The CDR3 region has the sequence CASKSGGGIEQFF. The nucleotide sequence is TGTGCCAGCAAATCAGGGGGCGGGATTGAGCAGTTCTTC.